The T cell receptor (beta chain) described here comes from a study of early T cells in non-severe SARS-CoV-2 infection. As for the study in general: Unsorted whole blood bulk RNA was sequenced, with unpaired chains. Findings and caveats of the study: Sequences matched to VDJdb favored anti-spike CD8 responses, while private and CD4 specificities were missed.

This clonotype was counted ten times or more. Its target is unknown. Trimming at V came to 6 bases and at J to 4 bases, leaving 7 bases not matched to a gene. CDR1 is MGHDK, CDR2 SYGVNS, per germline. The CDR3 sequence is 14 residues long. cDNA molecules, individually, were tagged with unique molecular identifiers. MiXCR was run by TCRdb on the 5' RACE reads, yielding one entry per CDR3 protein. Among 25,000 to 35,000 distinct CDR3 sequences listed, around 6.1% were seen once. This specimen consisted of whole blood, obtained at baseline. This TCR was recovered from an adult who was a healthcare worker with PCR-confirmed SARS-CoV-2 infection or an uninfected control (not recorded which). This chain uses TRBV25-1 with TRBJ1-2; TRBD1 matches at 8 bases. DNA of the CDR3: TGTGCCAGCAGAAGGGGGACAGGACTCTATGGCTACACCTTC. Translation gives CASRRGTGLYGYTF.